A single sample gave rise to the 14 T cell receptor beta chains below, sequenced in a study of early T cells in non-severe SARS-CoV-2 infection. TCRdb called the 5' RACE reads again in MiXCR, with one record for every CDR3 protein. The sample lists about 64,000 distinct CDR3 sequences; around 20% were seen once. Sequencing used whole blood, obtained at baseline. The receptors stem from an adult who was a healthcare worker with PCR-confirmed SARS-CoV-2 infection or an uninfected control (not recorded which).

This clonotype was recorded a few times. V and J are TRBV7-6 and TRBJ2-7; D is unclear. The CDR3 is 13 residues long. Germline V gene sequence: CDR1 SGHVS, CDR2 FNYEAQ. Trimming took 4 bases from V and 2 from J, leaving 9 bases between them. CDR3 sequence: CASSYKETYEQYF. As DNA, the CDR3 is TGTGCCAGCAGCTACAAGGAGACCTACGAGCAGTACTTC.

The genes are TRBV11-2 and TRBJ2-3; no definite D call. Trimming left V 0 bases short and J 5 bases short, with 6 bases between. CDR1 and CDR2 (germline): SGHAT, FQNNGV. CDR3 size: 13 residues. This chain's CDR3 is CASSLDWIDTQYF. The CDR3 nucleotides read TGTGCCAGCAGCTTAGACTGGATAGATACGCAGTATTTT.

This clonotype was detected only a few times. The CDR3, as DNA: TGCAGTGCTCCCCCCTATAGCGGGGCCGACAATGAGCAGTTCTTC. It specifies CSAPPYSGADNEQFF. The rearrangement uses TRBV20-1 and TRBJ2-1, with 8 bases identical to TRBD2. The CDR3 is made up of 15 amino acids. Germline V gene lookup returns CDR1 DFQATT and CDR2 SNEGSKA (reference sequence). With 5 bases clipped from V and 5 bases from J, the junction kept 11 bases outside the gene matches.

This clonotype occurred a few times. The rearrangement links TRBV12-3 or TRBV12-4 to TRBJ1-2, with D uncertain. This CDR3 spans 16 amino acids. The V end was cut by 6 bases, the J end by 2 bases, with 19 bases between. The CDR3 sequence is CASSRHSGPKNYGYTF. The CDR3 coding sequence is TGTGCCAGCAGCCGACACTCAGGACCTAAAAACTATGGCTACACCTTC.

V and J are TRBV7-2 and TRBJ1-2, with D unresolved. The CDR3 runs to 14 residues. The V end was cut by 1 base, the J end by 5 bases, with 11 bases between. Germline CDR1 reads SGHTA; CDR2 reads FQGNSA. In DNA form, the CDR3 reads TGTGCCAGCAGCTTAGGAGGCAGCCTTTATGGCTACACCTTC. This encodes CASSLGGSLYGYTF.

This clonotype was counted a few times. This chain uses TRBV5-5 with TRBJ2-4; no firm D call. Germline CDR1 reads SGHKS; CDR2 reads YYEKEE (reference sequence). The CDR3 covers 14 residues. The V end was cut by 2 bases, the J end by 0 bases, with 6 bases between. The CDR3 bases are TGTGCCAGCAGCTTAACAGTAGCCAAAAACATTCAGTACTTC. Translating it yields CASSLTVAKNIQYF.

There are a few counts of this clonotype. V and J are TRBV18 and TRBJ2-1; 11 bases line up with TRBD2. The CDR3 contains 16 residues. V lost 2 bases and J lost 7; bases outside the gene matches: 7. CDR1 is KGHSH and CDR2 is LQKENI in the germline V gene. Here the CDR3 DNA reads TGTGCCAGCTCACCATCGACTAGCGGGATAGATAATGAGCAGTTCTTC. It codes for CASSPSTSGIDNEQFF.

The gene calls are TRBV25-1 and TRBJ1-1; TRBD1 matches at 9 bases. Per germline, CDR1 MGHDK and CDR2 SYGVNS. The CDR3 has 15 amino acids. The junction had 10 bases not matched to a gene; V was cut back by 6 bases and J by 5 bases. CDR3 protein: CASSPPGQGNTEAFF. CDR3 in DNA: TGTGCCAGCAGCCCCCCGGGACAGGGAAATACTGAAGCTTTCTTT.

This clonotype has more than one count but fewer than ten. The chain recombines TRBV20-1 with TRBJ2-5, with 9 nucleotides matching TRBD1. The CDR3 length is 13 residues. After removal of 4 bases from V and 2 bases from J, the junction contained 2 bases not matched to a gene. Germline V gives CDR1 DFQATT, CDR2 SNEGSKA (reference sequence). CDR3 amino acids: CSAKGQGQETQYF. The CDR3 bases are TGCAGTGCTAAAGGACAGGGGCAAGAGACCCAGTACTTC.

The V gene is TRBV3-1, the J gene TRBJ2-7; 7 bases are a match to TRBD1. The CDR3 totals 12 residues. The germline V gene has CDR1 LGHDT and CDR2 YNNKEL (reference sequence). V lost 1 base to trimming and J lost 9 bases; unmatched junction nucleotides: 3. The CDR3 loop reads CASSQGQGPQYF. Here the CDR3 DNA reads TGTGCCAGCAGCCAAGGACAGGGCCCGCAGTACTTC.

The CDR3 sequence is CSVPTGGQSNYGYTF. The CDR3 DNA is TGCAGCGTTCCAACAGGGGGACAGTCTAACTATGGCTACACCTTC. The chain recombines TRBV29-1 with TRBJ1-2; 8 positions match TRBD1. The ends lost 5 bases at V and 0 bases at J; junction bases unmatched: 8. CDR3 length: 15 amino acids. Germline CDR1 and CDR2: SQVTM and ANQGSEA.

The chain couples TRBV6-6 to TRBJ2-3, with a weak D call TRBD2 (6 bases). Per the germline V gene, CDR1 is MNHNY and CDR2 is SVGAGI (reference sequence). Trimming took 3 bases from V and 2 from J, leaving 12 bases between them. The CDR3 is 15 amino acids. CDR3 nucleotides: TGTGCCAGCAGTTATGGCGCGGGGCTCACAGATACGCAGTATTTT. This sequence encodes CASSYGAGLTDTQYF.

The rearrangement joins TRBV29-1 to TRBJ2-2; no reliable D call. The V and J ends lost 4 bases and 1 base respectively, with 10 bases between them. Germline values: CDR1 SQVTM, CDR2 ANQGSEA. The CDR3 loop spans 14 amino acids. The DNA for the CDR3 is TGCAGCGTTGTGGGTTATTTGAACACCGGGGAGCTGTTTTTT. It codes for CSVVGYLNTGELFF.

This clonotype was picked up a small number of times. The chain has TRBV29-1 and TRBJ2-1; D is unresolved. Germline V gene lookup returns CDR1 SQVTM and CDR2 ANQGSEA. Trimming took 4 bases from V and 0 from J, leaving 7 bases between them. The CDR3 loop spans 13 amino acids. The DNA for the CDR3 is TGCAGCGTTGGCAGAAACTCCTACAATGAGCAGTTCTTC. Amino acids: CSVGRNSYNEQFF.